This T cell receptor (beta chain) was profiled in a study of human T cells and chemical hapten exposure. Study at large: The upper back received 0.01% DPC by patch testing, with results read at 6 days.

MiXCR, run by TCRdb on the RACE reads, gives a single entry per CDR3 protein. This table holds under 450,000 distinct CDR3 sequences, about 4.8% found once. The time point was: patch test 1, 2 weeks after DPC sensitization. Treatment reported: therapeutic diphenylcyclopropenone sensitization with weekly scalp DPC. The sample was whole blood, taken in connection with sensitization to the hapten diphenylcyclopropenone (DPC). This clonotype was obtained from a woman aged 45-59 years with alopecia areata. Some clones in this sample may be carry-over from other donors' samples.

CDR3 residues: CASIHRAEQFF. As DNA, the CDR3 is TGTGCCAGCATCCACCGCGCTGAGCAGTTCTTC. The chain is built from TRBV28 and TRBJ2-1; D is unclear. Trimming removed 7 bases at V and 9 bases at J, with 10 bases between. Per germline, CDR1 MDHEN and CDR2 SYDVKM. This CDR3 has 11 amino acids.